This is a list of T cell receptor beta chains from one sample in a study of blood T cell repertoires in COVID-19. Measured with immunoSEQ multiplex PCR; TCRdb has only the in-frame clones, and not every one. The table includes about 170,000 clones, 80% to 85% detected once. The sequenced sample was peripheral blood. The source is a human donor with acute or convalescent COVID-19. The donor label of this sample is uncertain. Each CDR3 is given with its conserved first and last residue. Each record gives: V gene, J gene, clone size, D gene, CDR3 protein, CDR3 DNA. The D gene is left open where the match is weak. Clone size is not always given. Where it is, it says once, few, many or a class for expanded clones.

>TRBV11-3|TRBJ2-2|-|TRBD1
CASSSSSGTGPNTGELFF
TGTGCCAGCAGCTCCTCCTCCGGGACAGGGCCGAACACCGGGGAGCTGTTTTTT
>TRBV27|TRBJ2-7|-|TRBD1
CASSSPGQAPYEQYF
TGTGCCAGCAGTTCTCCGGGACAGGCTCCCTACGAGCAGTACTTC
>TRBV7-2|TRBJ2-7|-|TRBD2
CASSSLTSGQDEQYF
TGTGCCAGCAGCTCGTTGACTAGCGGGCAGGACGAGCAGTACTTC
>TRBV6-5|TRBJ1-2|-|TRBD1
CASRPGQGYGYTF
TGTGCCAGCAGACCCGGACAGGGGTATGGCTACACCTTC
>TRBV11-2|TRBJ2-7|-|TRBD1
CASSLLVGQGYEQYF
TGTGCCAGCAGCTTATTAGTGGGACAGGGCTACGAGCAGTACTTC
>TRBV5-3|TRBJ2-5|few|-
CARVSTCFLRETQYF
TGTGCCAGAGTCAGTACCTGTTTCTTACGAGAGACCCAGTACTTC
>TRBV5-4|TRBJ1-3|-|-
CASSSLESGFSGNTIYF
TGTGCCAGCAGCAGCTTGGAATCAGGCTTCTCTGGAAACACCATATATTTT
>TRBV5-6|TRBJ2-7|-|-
CASSPRRVAYEQYF
TGTGCCAGCAGCCCCCGGCGGGTGGCCTACGAGCAGTACTTC
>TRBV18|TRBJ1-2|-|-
CASSPAGIDAGYTF
TGTGCCAGCTCACCTGCAGGGATTGACGCTGGCTACACCTTC
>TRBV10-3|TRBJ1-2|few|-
CAISESLLGNGYTF
TGTGCCATCAGTGAAAGCCTACTAGGAAATGGCTACACCTTC
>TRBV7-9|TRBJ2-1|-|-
CASSPSGMNEQFF
TGTGCCAGCAGCCCCTCGGGGATGAATGAGCAGTTCTTC
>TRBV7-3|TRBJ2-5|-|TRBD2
CASSSTPGGTQYF
TGTGCCAGCAGCTCCACCCCGGGGGGGACCCAGTACTTC
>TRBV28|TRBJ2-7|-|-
CASTSGEGHSYEQYF
TGTGCCAGTACATCAGGGGAGGGCCACTCCTACGAGCAGTACTTC
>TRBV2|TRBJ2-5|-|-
CASGLRRTETQYF
TGTGCCAGCGGTCTCAGGAGGACGGAGACCCAGTACTTC
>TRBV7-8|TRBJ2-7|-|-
CASNQGGGSYEQYF
TGTGCCAGCAACCAAGGGGGGGGCTCCTACGAGCAGTACTTC
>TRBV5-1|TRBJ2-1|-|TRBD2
CASRFVSGGNNEQFF
TGCGCCAGCAGATTTGTTAGCGGGGGAAACAATGAGCAGTTCTTC
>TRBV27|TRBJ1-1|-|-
CASSLGAVNTEAFF
TGTGCCAGCAGTTTAGGAGCGGTGAACACTGAAGCTTTCTTT
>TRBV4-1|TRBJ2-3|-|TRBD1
CASSKPGQGADTQYF
TGCGCCAGCAGCAAGCCGGGACAGGGTGCAGATACGCAGTATTTT
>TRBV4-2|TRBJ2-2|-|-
CASSQLAATGELFF
TGTGCCAGCAGCCAATTAGCGGCTACCGGGGAGCTGTTTTTT
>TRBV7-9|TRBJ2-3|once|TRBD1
CASSPPGGTGDGADTQYF
TGTGCCAGCAGCCCCCCCGGCGGCACAGGGGACGGTGCAGATACGCAGTATTTT
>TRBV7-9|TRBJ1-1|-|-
CASSLNPSNTEAFF
TGTGCCAGCAGCTTAAATCCTTCGAACACTGAAGCTTTCTTT
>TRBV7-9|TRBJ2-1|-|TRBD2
CASSSGGSSGHNEQFF
TGTGCCAGCAGCTCCGGGGGGTCTAGCGGCCACAATGAGCAGTTCTTC
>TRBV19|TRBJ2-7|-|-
CASSINRLGYEQYF
TGTGCCAGTAGTATAAACAGGCTCGGGTACGAGCAGTACTTC
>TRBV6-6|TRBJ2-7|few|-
CASSYVRGSYEQYF
TGTGCCAGCAGTTACGTCCGGGGGTCCTACGAGCAGTACTTC
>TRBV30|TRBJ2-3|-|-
CAWSVRGDTQYF
TGTGCCTGGAGTGTACGCGGAGATACGCAGTATTTT
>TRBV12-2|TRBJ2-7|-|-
CASRTRQGMGEQYF
TGTGCAAGTCGCACCAGACAGGGGATGGGGGAGCAGTACTTC
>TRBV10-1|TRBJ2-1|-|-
CASSERLVGGEQFF
TGCGCCAGCAGTGAGAGACTAGTGGGAGGTGAGCAGTTCTTC
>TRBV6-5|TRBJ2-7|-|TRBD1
CASLRDRGLGEQYF
TGTGCCAGCCTCCGGGACAGGGGGCTTGGCGAGCAGTACTTC
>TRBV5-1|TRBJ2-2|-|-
CASSLGGLDTGELFF
TGCGCCAGCAGCTTGGGGGGGCTCGACACCGGGGAGCTGTTTTTT
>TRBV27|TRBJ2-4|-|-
CASSLLAGEAKNIQYF
TGTGCCAGCAGTTTATTGGCAGGGGAAGCCAAAAACATTCAGTACTTC
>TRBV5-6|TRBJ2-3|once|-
CASSLAGVERSTDTQYF
TGTGCCAGCAGCTTGGCAGGGGTGGAACGGTCCACAGATACGCAGTATTTT
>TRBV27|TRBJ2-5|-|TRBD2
CASSFLSGNQETQYF
TGTGCCAGCAGTTTCCTTAGCGGGAACCAAGAGACCCAGTACTTC
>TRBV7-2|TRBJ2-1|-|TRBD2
CASSSTSGGANEQFF
TGTGCCAGCAGCTCGACTAGCGGGGGGGCCAATGAGCAGTTCTTC
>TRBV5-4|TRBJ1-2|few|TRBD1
CASSFGTDSYGYTF
TGTGCCAGCAGCTTCGGGACAGACTCGTATGGCTACACCTTC
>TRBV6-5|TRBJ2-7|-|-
CASSSRTRSYEQYF
TGTGCCAGCAGTTCCCGGACTCGCTCCTACGAGCAGTACTTC
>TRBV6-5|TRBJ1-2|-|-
CASRPDSRLGYTF
TGTGCCAGCAGGCCGGACAGTCGCCTTGGCTACACCTTC
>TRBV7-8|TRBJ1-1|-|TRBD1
CASSLNRQGGTEAFF
TGTGCCAGCAGCTTAAATCGGCAGGGGGGAACTGAAGCTTTCTTT
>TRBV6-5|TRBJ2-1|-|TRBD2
CASSLAGSSYNEQFF
TGTGCCAGCAGCCTAGCGGGAAGCTCCTACAATGAGCAGTTCTTC
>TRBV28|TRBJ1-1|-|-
CASTRQNTEAFF
TGTGCCAGCACCCGACAGAACACTGAAGCTTTCTTT
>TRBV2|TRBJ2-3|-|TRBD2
CASSLTSGRALTGTDTQYF
TGTGCCAGCAGCCTGACTAGCGGGAGGGCTCTGACCGGCACAGATACGCAGTATTTT
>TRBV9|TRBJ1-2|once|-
CASSVGVRQDYGYTF
TGTGCCAGCAGCGTAGGAGTCAGGCAGGACTATGGCTACACCTTC